This TCR beta chain was retrieved from a study of T cell responses to AZD1222 COVID-19 vaccine. Study results and limitations: The peak T cell response came first, and repertoires were sampled only after it. Baseline seropositivity occurred in only a handful of AZD1222 recipients. Spike-specific TCR breadth and depth were elevated following two AZD1222 doses.

About this clone itself: Its cognate antigen is unknown.

The length of the CDR3 is 19 residues. CDR1 and CDR2 (germline): SGDLS, YYNGEE. The V and J ends lost 0 bases and 5 bases, in that order; junction bases with no gene match: 15. Sequencing was performed with immunoSEQ multiplex PCR; in TCRdb, only in-frame clones are kept and a portion is missing. The sample holds 100,000 to 150,000 clones; around 92% are singletons and the top ten take approximately 1%. The origin of this receptor is an adult in good health. The chain uses TRBV9 and TRBJ2-1; 9 bases are a match to TRBD1. The sequenced sample was peripheral blood, obtained on day 0 of AZD1222 vaccination. For the CDR3, the DNA is TGTGCCAGCAGCGTAGTGGCTGGTAGGTCGGGACAGGGCCACAATGAGCAGTTCTTC. This codes for CASSVVAGRSGQGHNEQFF.